This passage covers 9 T cell receptor beta chains from one sample sequenced in a study of CD8+ T cells in alopecia areata. Treatment meaning: oral pan-JAK inhibitor, 5-10 mg twice daily. cDNA reverse transcribed from extracted RNA served as the sequencing template. Only in-frame clones appear in the TCRdb table, and some are missing; sequencing was by immunoSEQ multiplex PCR. The table shows around 100,000 clones, with just under 60% occurring only once. This sample comprised CD8+ T cells sorted from blood, obtained at approximately week 55, from a patient treated with tofacitinib. All receptors derive from a human donor with alopecia areata.

In its sample, this clone was seen a few times. The chain is built from TRBV4-1 and TRBJ1-6, with D possibly TRBD1 on 5 matching bases. The germline gives CDR1 MGHRA, CDR2 YSYEKL. The V and J ends lost 1 base and 15 bases respectively, with 13 bases between them. This CDR3 has 13 residues. DNA of the CDR3: TGCGCCAGCAGCCAAGCTGCGGGACTCTACCTCCACTTT. It yields the protein CASSQAAGLYLHF.

This clone was counted only a few times. CDR3 amino acids: CASSPGGGEGETQYF. In DNA form, the CDR3 reads TGCGCCAGCAGCCCCGGAGGGGGTGAGGGAGAGACCCAGTACTTC. The chain employs TRBV4-1 and TRBJ2-5; D is perhaps TRBD1 or TRBD2 (6 bases each). The CDR3 consists of 15 residues. Trimming cost V 4 bases and J 4 bases, with 16 bases left between them. Germline V gene lookup returns CDR1 MGHRA and CDR2 YSYEKL.

J is TRBJ2-1 and V is TRBV4-1, with D unclear. The germline CDR1 and CDR2 sequences are MGHRA and YSYEKL. This CDR3 comprises 13 residues. V lost 3 bases and J lost 5, with 8 bases in between. The CDR3 DNA follows: TGCGCCAGCAGCCACCTCGGCGACAATGAGCAGTTCTTC. Translated: CASSHLGDNEQFF.

This clone was counted only a few times. The chain is built from TRBV19 and TRBJ1-1, with 8 bases matching TRBD1. V lost 6 bases to trimming and J lost 6 bases; unmatched junction nucleotides: 3. This CDR3 region has 12 residues. CDR1 and CDR2 (germline): LNHDA, SQIVND (reference sequence). Written as DNA, the CDR3 is TGTGCCAGTAGGACAGGGGACCCTGAAGCTTTCTTT. As protein: CASRTGDPEAFF.

This clone was picked up a small number of times. The rearrangement links TRBV13 to TRBJ2-7, with 9 bases identical to TRBD2. Germline values: CDR1 PRHDT, CDR2 FYEKMQ (reference sequence). The CDR3 consists of 15 residues. J was trimmed by 6 bases and V by 4 bases; bases with no gene match: 10. The CDR3 DNA is TGTGCCAGCAGCTCACTGGGACTAGCAGGCCTCGAGCAGTACTTC. This translates into CASSSLGLAGLEQYF. Drawing the rest from reference TRBV13 and TRBJ2-7, the complete variable domain is AAGVIQSPRHLIKEKRETATLKCYPIPRHDTVYWYQQGPGQDPQFLISFYEKMQSDKGSIPDRFSAQQFSDYHSELNMSSLELGDSALYFCASSSLGLAGLEQYFGPGTRLTVT.

The chain combines TRBV27 with TRBJ2-7; possible D gene TRBD1, 6 bases. V was pared by 6 bases and J by 3 bases, with 18 bases between. The germline V gene encodes CDR1 MNHEY and CDR2 SMNVEV (reference sequence). The CDR3 runs to 15 residues. CDR3 sequence reads: CASRKTTRGGYEQYF. The CDR3 region has the DNA TGTGCCAGCAGGAAGACCACCCGAGGGGGCTACGAGCAGTACTTC.

This chain joins TRBV7-9 and TRBJ1-1; D call uncertain. With 2 bases removed from V and 4 bases from J, the gap between germline ends came to 8 bases. Germline V CDR1 and CDR2: SEHNR, FQNEAQ (reference sequence). The CDR3 is 13 residues long. The CDR3 DNA follows: TGTGCCAGCAGCTTACGGTATTTCACTGAAGCTTTCTTT. Its translation is CASSLRYFTEAFF.

V and J are TRBV27 and TRBJ2-3, with D perhaps matching TRBD2 (5 bases). Trimming pared 1 base from V and 2 bases from J, leaving 10 bases between. Germline CDR1 and CDR2: MNHEY and SMNVEV (reference sequence). The CDR3 is made up of 15 amino acids. CDR3 region: CASSLWPLATDTQYF. In nucleotides, the CDR3 is TGTGCCAGCAGTTTATGGCCCCTAGCCACAGATACGCAGTATTTT.

The chain carries TRBV30 and TRBJ1-2; D gene uncertain. Germline V CDR1 and CDR2: GTSNPN, SVGIG (reference sequence). This CDR3 contains 14 residues. The germline V and J ends were trimmed by 0 bases and 4 bases, with 12 bases remaining between them. CDR3 in amino acids: CAWSVFAGFYGYTF. In DNA, the CDR3 is TGTGCCTGGAGTGTATTTGCCGGCTTCTATGGCTACACCTTC.